Listed below are T cell receptor beta chains from one sample, sequenced in a study of human T cells and chemical hapten exposure. Using its own MiXCR run on the RACE reads, TCRdb lists one record per CDR3 protein. The data hold some 400,000 distinct CDR3 sequences, with 4.8% observed a single time. This sample comprised whole blood, obtained in connection with sensitization to the hapten diphenylcyclopropenone (DPC). Every receptor here comes from a woman between 50 and 59 years old with alopecia areata. Some clones in this sample may be carry-over from other donors' samples. CDR3s include the opening cysteine and the closing phenylalanine or tryptophan. Fields, in order: D gene, clone size, V gene, J gene, CDR3 protein, CDR3 DNA. A D gene is named only where the DNA matches it firmly. A row's size may be missing; if present it is once, few, many or a size class.

NA,few,TRBV30,TRBJ2-7,CAWSESGALYEQYF,TGTGCCTGGAGCGAGAGCGGAGCTCTCTACGAGCAGTACTTC
NA,many,TRBV2,TRBJ2-7,CASSGAVAYEQYF,TGTGCCAGCAGTGGGGCCGTGGCCTACGAGCAGTACTTC
TRBD1,few,TRBV5-1,TRBJ2-7,CASSATGYGYYEQYF,TGCGCCAGCAGCGCGACAGGGTATGGATACTACGAGCAGTACTTC
NA,NA,TRBV25-1,TRBJ2-2,CASRHYTGELFF,TGTGCCAGCAGACACTACACCGGGGAGCTGTTTTTT
NA,few,TRBV13,TRBJ1-1,CASSLGLKMNTEAFF,TGTGCCAGCAGCTTAGGCCTCAAAATGAACACTGAAGCTTTCTTT
NA,many,TRBV10-3,TRBJ1-2,CAISEKGLSNYGYTF,TGTGCCATCAGTGAGAAAGGGCTATCTAACTATGGCTACACCTTC
NA,many,TRBV7-3,TRBJ2-3,CASSLNGGNTDTQYF,TGTGCCAGCAGCTTAAATGGGGGCAACACAGATACGCAGTATTTT
NA,many,TRBV7-9,TRBJ1-1,CASSLGSAEAFF,TGTGCCAGCAGCTTAGGGTCGGCCGAGGCTTTCTTT
NA,NA,TRBV5-1,TRBJ2-5,CASKSGRPQETQYF,TGCGCCAGCAAGAGTGGCCGGCCCCAAGAGACCCAGTACTTC
TRBD1,many,TRBV6-2/TRBV6-3,TRBJ1-1,CASSPDRDMNTEAFF,TGTGCCAGCAGTCCAGACAGGGATATGAACACTGAAGCTTTCTTT
NA,many,TRBV4-3,TRBJ1-2,CASSQEQAYGYTF,TGCGCCAGCAGCCAAGAACAAGCTTATGGCTACACCTTC
TRBD2,NA,TRBV5-4,TRBJ2-7,CASSSFSGRALYEQYF,TGTGCCAGCAGCTCCTTTAGCGGGAGGGCCCTTTACGAGCAGTACTTC
NA,few,TRBV7-9,TRBJ1-1,CASSLFSTEAFF,TGTGCCAGCAGCTTGTTTTCCACTGAAGCTTTCTTT
NA,many,TRBV5-1,TRBJ2-7,CASSLRAGTSLHTYEQYF,TGCGCCAGCAGCCTACGAGCCGGGACATCCTTACACACCTACGAGCAGTACTTC
NA,many,TRBV25-1,TRBJ1-2,CASSAGPEYYGYTF,TGTGCCAGCAGTGCCGGGCCGGAATACTATGGCTACACCTTC
NA,many,TRBV5-1,TRBJ1-2,CASSMNTVPTNYGYTF,TGCGCCAGCAGCATGAATACAGTCCCGACTAACTATGGCTACACCTTC
NA,NA,TRBV2,TRBJ2-7,CASSSSTTRSYEQYF,TGTGCCAGCAGTTCCTCGACAACTCGATCCTACGAGCAGTACTTC
NA,many,TRBV6-5,TRBJ2-3,CASRSRTASTDTQYF,TGTGCCAGCAGGTCCCGGACAGCTAGCACAGATACGCAGTATTTT
NA,NA,TRBV25-1,TRBJ2-1,CASIGASYNEQFF,TGTGCCAGCATAGGGGCTTCCTACAATGAGCAGTTCTTC
NA,many,TRBV7-2,TRBJ1-4,CASSPHRQLGEKLFF,TGTGCCAGCAGCCCTCATAGACAGTTGGGTGAAAAACTGTTTTTT
NA,few,TRBV20-1,TRBJ1-1,CSARFQWNTEAFF,TGCAGTGCTAGATTTCAGTGGAACACTGAAGCTTTCTTT
TRBD2,few,TRBV7-8,TRBJ2-5,CASSPTSAQETQYF,TGTGCCAGCAGCCCAACTAGCGCCCAAGAGACCCAGTACTTC
TRBD1,few,TRBV20-1,TRBJ2-5,CSARNRDRIQETQYF,TGCAGTGCTAGAAACCGGGACAGGATCCAAGAGACCCAGTACTTC
TRBD1,NA,TRBV5-4,TRBJ1-4,CASSNAGGANEKLFF,TGTGCCAGCAGCAACGCAGGGGGAGCTAATGAAAAACTGTTTTTT